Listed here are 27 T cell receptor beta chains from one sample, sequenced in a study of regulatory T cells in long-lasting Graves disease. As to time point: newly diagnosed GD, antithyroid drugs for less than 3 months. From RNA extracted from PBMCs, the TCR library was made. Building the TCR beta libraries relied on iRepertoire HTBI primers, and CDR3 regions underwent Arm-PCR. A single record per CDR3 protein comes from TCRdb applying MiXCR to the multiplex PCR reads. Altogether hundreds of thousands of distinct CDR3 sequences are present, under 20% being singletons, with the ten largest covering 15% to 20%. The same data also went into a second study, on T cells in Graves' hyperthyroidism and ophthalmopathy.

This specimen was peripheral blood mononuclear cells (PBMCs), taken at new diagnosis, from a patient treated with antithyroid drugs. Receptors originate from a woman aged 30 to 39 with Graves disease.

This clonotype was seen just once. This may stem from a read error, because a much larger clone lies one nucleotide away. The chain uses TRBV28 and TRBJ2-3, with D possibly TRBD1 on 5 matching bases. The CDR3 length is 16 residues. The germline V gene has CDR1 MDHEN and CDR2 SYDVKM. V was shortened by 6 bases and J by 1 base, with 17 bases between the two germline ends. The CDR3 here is CASRPTGPTRTDTQYF. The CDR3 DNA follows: TGTGCCAGCAGGCCCACAGGTCCAACTCGCACAGATACGCAGTATTTT.

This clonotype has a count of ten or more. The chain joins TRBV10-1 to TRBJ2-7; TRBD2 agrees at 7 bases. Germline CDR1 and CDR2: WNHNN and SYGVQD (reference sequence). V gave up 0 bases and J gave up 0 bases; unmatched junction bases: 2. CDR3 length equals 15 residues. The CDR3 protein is CASSESGGSSYEQYF. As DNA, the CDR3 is TGCGCCAGCAGTGAGTCGGGCGGGAGCTCCTACGAGCAGTACTTC.

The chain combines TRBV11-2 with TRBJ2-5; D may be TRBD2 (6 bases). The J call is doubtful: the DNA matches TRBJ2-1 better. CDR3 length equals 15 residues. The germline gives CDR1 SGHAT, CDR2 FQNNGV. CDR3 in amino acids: CASSLAGAGWNEQFF. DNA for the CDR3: TGTGCCAGCAGCTTAGCGGGAGCAGGTTGGAATGAGCAGTTCTTC.

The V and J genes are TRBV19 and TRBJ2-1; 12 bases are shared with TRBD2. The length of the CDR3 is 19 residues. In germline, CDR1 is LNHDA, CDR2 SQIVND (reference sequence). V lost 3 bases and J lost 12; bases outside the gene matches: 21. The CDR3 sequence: CASSMGASGGATRARVQFF. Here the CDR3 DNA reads TGTGCCAGTAGTATGGGGGCTAGCGGGGGGGCAACTCGGGCCCGTGTGCAGTTCTTC.

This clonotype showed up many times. The chain's CDR3 is CASSPPGGGYEQYF. Written as DNA, the CDR3 is TGTGCCAGCAGTCCCCCGGGAGGGGGCTACGAGCAGTACTTC. The chain joins TRBV28 to TRBJ2-7; the match to TRBD2 covers 8 bases. The CDR3 covers 14 residues. Trimming at V came to 5 bases and at J to 3 bases, leaving 6 bases not matched to a gene. Germline loops: CDR1 MDHEN, CDR2 SYDVKM.

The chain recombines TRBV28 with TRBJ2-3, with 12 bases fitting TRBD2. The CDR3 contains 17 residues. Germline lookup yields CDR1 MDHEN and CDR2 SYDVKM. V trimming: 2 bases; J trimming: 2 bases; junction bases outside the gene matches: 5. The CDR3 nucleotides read TGTGCCAGCAGTTTAAGCCGACTAGCGGGGGACACAGATACGCAGTATTTT. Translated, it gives CASSLSRLAGDTDTQYF.

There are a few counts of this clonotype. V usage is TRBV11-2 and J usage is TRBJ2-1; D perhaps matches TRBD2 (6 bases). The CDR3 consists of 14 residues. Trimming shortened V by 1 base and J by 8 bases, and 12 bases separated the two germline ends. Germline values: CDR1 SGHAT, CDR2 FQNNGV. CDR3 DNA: TGTGCCAGCAGCTTAGCGGGGGTTGTAGATGAGCAGTTCTTC. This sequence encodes CASSLAGVVDEQFF. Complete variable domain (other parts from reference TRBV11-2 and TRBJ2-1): EAGVAQSPRYKIIEKRQSVAFWCNPISGHATLYWYQQILGQGPKLLIQFQNNGVVDDSQLPKDRFSAERLKGVDSTLKIQPAKLEDSAVYLCASSLAGVVDEQFFGPGTRLTVL.

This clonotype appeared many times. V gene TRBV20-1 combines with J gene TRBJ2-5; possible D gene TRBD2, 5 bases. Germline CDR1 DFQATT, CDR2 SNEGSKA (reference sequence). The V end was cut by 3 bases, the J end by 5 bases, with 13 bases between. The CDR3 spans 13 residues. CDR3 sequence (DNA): TGCAGTGCTAGTACAACTAGTGCGGAGACCCAGTACTTC. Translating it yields CSASTTSAETQYF.

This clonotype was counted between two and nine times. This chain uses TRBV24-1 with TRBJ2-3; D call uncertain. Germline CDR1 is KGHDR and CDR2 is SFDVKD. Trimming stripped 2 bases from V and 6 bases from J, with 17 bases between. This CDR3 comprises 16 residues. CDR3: CATSDSHLFGTDTQYF. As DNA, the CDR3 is TGTGCCACCAGTGATTCCCACTTATTTGGTACTGATACGCAGTATTTT.

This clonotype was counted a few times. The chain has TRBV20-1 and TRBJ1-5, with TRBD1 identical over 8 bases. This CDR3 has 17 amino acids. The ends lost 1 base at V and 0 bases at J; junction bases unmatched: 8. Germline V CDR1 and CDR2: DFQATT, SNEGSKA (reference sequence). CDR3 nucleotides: TGCAGTGCTAGAGGGGCAGGGGGCATGTATAGCAATCAGCCCCAGCATTTT. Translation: CSARGAGGMYSNQPQHF.

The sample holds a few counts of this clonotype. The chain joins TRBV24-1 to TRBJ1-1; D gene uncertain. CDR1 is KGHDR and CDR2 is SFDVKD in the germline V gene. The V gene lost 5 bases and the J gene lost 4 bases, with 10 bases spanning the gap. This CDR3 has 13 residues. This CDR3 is CATSVGWGTEAFF. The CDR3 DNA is TGTGCCACCAGTGTGGGGTGGGGCACTGAAGCTTTCTTT.

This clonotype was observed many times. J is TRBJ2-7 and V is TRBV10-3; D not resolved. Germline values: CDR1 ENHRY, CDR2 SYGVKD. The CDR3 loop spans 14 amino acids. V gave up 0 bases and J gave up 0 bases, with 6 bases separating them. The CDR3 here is CAISESGGSYEQYF. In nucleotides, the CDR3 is TGTGCCATCAGTGAGTCGGGCGGCTCCTACGAGCAGTACTTC.

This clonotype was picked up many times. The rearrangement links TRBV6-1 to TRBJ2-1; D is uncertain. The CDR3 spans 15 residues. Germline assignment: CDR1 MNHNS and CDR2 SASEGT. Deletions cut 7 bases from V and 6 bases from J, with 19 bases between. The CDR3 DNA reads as TGTGCCAGCAACCAGACCCCTCTACCCTCCAATGAGCAGTTCTTC. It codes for CASNQTPLPSNEQFF.

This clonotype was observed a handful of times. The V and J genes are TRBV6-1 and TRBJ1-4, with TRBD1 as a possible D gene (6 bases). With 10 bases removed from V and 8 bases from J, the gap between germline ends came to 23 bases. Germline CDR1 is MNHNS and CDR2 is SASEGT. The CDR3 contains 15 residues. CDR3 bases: TGTGCCACTAAGAACCGGGGCAGGGGAGGCGAAAAACTGTTTTTT. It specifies CATKNRGRGGEKLFF.

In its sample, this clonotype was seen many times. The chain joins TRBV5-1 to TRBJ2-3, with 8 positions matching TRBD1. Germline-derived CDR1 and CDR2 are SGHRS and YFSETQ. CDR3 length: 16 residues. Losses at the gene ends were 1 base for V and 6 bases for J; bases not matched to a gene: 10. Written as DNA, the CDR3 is TGCGCCAGCAGCTTGTTCCGAGACAGGGGTTTGGATACGCAGTATTTT. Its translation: CASSLFRDRGLDTQYF. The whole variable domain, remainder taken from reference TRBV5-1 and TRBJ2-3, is KAGVTQTPRYLIKTRGQQVTLSCSPISGHRSVSWYQQTPGQGLQFLFEYFSETQRNKGNFPGRFSGRQFSNSRSEMNVSTLELGDSALYLCASSLFRDRGLDTQYFGPGTRLTVL.

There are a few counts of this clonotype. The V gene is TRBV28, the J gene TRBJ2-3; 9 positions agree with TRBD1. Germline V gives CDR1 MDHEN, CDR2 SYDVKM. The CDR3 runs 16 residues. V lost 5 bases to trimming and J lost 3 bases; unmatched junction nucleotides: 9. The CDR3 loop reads CASSGPGDRVTDTQYF. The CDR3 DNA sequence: TGTGCCAGCAGTGGACCGGGGGACAGGGTTACAGATACGCAGTATTTT.

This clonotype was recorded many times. The CDR3 bases are TGTGCCACCAGCTGGTTTACAGGGGCGATAATGGAAGAGCAGTACTTC. Encoded protein: CATSWFTGAIMEEQYF. The V call is TRBV15, the J call TRBJ2-7; 7 nucleotides match TRBD1. V lost 5 bases to trimming and J lost 7 bases; unmatched junction nucleotides: 17. The germline gives CDR1 LNHNV, CDR2 YYDKDF (reference sequence). The CDR3 is 16 amino acids.

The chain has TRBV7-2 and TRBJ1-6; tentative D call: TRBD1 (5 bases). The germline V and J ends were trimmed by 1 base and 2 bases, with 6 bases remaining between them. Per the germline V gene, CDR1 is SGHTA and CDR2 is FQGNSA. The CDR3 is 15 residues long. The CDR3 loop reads CASSLDRTYNSPLHF. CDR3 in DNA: TGTGCCAGCAGCTTAGACAGGACCTATAATTCACCCCTCCACTTT.

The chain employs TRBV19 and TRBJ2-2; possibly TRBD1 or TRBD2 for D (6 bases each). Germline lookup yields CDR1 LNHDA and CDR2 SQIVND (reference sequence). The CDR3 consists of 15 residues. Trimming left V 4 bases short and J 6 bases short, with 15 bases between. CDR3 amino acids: CASSNSGEVPGELFF. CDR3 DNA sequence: TGTGCCAGTAGTAACTCAGGGGAGGTCCCCGGGGAGCTGTTTTTT.

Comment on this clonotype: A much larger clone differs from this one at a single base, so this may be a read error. CDR3 coding DNA: TGTGCCAGTGGCCCCGGAAGGAGGGCAGGCCACTTCTATGGCTACACCTTC. Amino acid sequence: CASGPGRRAGHFYGYTF. The chain carries TRBV19 and TRBJ1-2; no firm D call. V lost 8 bases, J lost 4 bases, and 26 bases lay in between. The CDR3 has 17 residues. The germline V gene encodes CDR1 LNHDA and CDR2 SQIVND (reference sequence). Full variable domain (rest looked up from reference TRBV19 and TRBJ1-2): DGGITQSPKYLFRKEGQNVTLSCEQNLNHDAMYWYRQDPGQGLRLIYYSQIVNDFQKGDIAEGYSVSREKKESFPLTVTSAQKNPTAFYLCASGPGRRAGHFYGYTFGSGTRLTVV.

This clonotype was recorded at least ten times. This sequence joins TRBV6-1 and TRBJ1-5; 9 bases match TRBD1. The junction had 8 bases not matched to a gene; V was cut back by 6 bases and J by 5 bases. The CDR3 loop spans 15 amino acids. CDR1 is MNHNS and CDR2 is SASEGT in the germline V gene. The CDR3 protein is CASRGQGSSHQPQHF. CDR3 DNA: TGTGCCAGCAGGGGACAGGGAAGCAGCCATCAGCCCCAGCATTTT.

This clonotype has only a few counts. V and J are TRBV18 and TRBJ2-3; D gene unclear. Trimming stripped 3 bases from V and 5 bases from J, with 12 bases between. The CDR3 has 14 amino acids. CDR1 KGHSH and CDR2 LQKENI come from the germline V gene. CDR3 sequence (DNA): TGTGCCAGCTCACCCTCAGTTGCGCGAGATACGCAGTATTTT. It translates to CASSPSVARDTQYF. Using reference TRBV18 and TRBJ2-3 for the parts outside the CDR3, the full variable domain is NAGVMQNPRHLVRRRGQEARLRCSPMKGHSHVYWYRQLPEEGLKFMVYLQKENIIDESGMPKERFSAEFPKEGPSILRIQQVVRGDSAAYFCASSPSVARDTQYFGPGTRLTVL.

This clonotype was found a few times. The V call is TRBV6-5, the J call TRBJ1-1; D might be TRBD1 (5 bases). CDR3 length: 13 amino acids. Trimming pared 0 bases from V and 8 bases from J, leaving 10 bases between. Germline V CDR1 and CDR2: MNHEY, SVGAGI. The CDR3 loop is CASSYSKGFEAFF. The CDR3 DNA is TGTGCCAGCAGTTACTCGAAGGGGTTCGAAGCTTTCTTT.

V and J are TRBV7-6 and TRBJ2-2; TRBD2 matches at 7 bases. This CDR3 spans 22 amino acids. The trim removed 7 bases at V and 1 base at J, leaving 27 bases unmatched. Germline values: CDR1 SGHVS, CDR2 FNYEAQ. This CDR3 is CASTSAGARSGDAPRNTGELFF. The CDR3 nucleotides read TGTGCCAGCACCTCGGCGGGTGCTAGAAGCGGGGATGCCCCAAGGAACACCGGGGAGCTGTTTTTT.

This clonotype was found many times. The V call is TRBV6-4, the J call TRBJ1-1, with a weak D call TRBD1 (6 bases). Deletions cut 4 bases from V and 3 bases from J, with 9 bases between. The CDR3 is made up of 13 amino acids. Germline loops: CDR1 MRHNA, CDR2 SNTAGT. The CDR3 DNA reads TGTGCCAGCAGTGCCAGGGGTGACACTGAAGCTTTCTTT. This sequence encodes CASSARGDTEAFF.

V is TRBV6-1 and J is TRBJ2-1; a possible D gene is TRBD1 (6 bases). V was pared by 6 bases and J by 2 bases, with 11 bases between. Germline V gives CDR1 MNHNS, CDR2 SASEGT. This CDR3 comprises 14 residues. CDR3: CASRDSGAYNEQFF. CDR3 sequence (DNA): TGTGCCAGCAGGGACAGTGGTGCCTACAATGAGCAGTTCTTC.

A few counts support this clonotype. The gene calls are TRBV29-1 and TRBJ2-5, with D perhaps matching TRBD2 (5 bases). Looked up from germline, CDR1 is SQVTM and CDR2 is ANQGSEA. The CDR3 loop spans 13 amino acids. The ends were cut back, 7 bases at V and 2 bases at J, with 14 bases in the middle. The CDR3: CSAETRGQETQYF. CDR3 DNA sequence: TGCAGCGCAGAGACGAGAGGGCAAGAGACCCAGTACTTC. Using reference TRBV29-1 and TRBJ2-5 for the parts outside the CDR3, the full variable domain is SAVISQKPSRDICQRGTSLTIQCQVDSQVTMMFWYRQQPGQSLTLIATANQGSEATYESGFVIDKFPISRPNLTFSTLTVSNMSPEDSSIYLCSAETRGQETQYFGPGTRLLVL.